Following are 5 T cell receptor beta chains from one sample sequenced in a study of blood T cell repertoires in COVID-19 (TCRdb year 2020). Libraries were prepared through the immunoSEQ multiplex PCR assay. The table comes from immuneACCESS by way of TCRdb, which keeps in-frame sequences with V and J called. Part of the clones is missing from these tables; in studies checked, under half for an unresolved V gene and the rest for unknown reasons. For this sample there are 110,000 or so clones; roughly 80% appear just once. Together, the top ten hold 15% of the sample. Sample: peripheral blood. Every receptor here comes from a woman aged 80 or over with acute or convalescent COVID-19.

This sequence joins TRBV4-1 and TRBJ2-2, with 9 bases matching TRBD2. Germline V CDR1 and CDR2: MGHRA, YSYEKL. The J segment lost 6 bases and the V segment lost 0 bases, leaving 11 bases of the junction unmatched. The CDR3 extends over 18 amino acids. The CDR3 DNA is TGCGCCAGCAGCCAAGACGGTAGCGGGAGTTTTCGGGCCGGGGAGCTGTTTTTT. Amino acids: CASSQDGSGSFRAGELFF.

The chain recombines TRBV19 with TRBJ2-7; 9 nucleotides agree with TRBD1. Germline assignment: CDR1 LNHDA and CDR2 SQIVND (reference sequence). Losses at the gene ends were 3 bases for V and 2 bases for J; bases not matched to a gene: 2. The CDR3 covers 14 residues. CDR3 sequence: CASSMGQGAYEQYF. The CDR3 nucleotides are TGTGCCAGTAGTATGGGACAGGGTGCCTACGAGCAGTACTTC.

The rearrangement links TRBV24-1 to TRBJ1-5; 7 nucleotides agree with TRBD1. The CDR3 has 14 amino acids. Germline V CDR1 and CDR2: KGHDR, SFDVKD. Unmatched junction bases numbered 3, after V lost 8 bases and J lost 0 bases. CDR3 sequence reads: CATTGGGSNQPQHF. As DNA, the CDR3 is TGTGCCACCACAGGGGGAGGTAGCAATCAGCCCCAGCATTTT.

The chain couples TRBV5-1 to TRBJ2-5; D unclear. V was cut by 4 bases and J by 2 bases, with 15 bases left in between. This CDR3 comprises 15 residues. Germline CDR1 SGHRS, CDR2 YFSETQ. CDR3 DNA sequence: TGCGCCAGCAGCCCCCTCATGGGCAGACAAGAGACCCAGTACTTC. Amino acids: CASSPLMGRQETQYF.

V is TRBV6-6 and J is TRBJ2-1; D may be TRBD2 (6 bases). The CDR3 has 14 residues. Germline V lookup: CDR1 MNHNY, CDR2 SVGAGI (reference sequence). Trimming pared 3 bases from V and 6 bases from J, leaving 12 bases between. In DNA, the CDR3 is TGTGCCAGCAGTTATCGGGAGATGGCCAATGAGCAGTTCTTC. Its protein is CASSYREMANEQFF.